This T cell receptor beta chain stems from a study of PD-1 blockade in mismatch repair-deficient tumors. Study observations and caveats: Rapid post-treatment expansion, then contraction, generally preceding radiologic response, marked tumor-resident clones.

This clone came up once. As yet, its antigen is unknown. All patients were mismatch repair deficient, assessed by either PCR or immunohistochemistry. The CDR3 spans 14 residues. The V gene's germline CDR1 is SGHTA and CDR2 FQGNSA. J lost 12 bases, V lost 1 base, and 5 bases had no gene match. TCRdb's copy holds only in-frame clones and misses some; the assay was immunoSEQ multiplex PCR. The profile shows some 15,000 clones, approximately 87% of them singletons. This TCR was sampled from an adult with mismatch repair-deficient cancer. Sequences were derived from PBMCs, sampled 22 weeks after starting pembrolizumab. V gene TRBV7-2 combines with J gene TRBJ2-3; 12 bases match TRBD2. CDR3 sequence: CASSLGPSGRVQYF. CDR3 DNA: TGTGCCAGCAGCTTAGGCCCTAGCGGGAGGGTTCAGTATTTT.